The clone carrying this TCR beta chain was observed a few times. TCRdb reprocessed the RACE reads via MiXCR and lists one record per CDR3 protein. This sample has about 80,000 distinct CDR3 sequences, with around 13% found just once. Indicated time point: pre-sensitization, week 0. Treatment described: therapeutic diphenylcyclopropenone sensitization with weekly scalp DPC. This record belongs to a study of human T cells and chemical hapten exposure. V lost 6 bases to trimming and J lost 5 bases, with 11 bases between them. The CDR3 totals 12 residues. Germline V gives CDR1 MNHEY, CDR2 SVGAGI. The J gene is TRBJ2-7, the V gene TRBV6-5, with TRBD1 as a possible D gene (5 bases). This sample comprised whole blood, obtained in connection with sensitization to the hapten diphenylcyclopropenone (DPC). This receptor was obtained from a woman in her forties or fifties with alopecia areata. Some clones in this sample may be carry-over from other donors' samples. The CDR3 DNA is TGTGCCAGCAGAAGCAGGGTCCACGAGCAGTACTTC. This codes for CASRSRVHEQYF.